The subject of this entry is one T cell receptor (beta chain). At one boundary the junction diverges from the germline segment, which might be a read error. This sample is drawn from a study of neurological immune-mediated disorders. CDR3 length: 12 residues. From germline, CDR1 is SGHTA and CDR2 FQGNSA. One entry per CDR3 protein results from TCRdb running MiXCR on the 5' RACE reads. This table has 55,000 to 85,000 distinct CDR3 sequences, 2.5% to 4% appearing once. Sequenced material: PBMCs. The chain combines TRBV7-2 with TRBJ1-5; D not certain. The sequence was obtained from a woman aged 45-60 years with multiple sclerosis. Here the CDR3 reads CDSSTARGPQHF. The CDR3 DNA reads TGTGACAGCAGCACCGCCCGGGGGCCCCAGCATTTT.